The rows below give T cell receptor beta chains drawn from one sample of a study of T cell changes during pregnancy in multiple sclerosis. Libraries were prepared by immunoSEQ multiplex PCR; TCRdb keeps only in-frame clonotypes and omits some of them. The table has more than 50,000 clones, roughly 90% seen once. Sequenced here: peripheral blood, sampled before pregnancy. These receptors all come from a female donor with multiple sclerosis, enrolled in a pregnancy study. The CDR3 runs from the conserved cysteine through the conserved F or W. D genes are given only for firm matches. Clone size appears in some rows only: once, few, many, or a class for an expanded clone.

. TRBJ2-5 . TRBV19 TGTGCCAGTAGTATTGGAGAGGGCATAGAGACCCAGTACTTC CASSIGEGIETQYF
. TRBJ1-1 . TRBV21-1 TGTGCCAGCAGCCCGTATACGAGTGGCACTGAAGCTTTCTTT CASSPYTSGTEAFF
TRBD2 TRBJ2-5 . TRBV7-3 TGTGCCAGCAGCCAAGGGACTAAAGAGACCCAGTACTTC CASSQGTKETQYF
TRBD2 TRBJ2-1 . TRBV4-3 TGCGCCAGCAGCCAAGGTAGCGGGGGGAGGTACAATGAGCAGTTCTTC CASSQGSGGRYNEQFF
TRBD1 TRBJ1-1 . TRBV10-3 TGTGCCATCATACAGGGGGTAGAAGCTTTCTTT CAIIQGVEAFF
. TRBJ2-1 . TRBV9 TGTGCCAGCAGCAGCCCTCCCTACAATGAGCAGTTCTTC CASSSPPYNEQFF
. TRBJ2-7 . TRBV29-1 TGCAGCGTTGAAGACGGGGTCCACGAGCAGTACTTC CSVEDGVHEQYF
. TRBJ1-1 . TRBV9 TGTGCCAGCAGCGTAGGCCCGGGGGGCACTGAAGCTTTCTTT CASSVGPGGTEAFF
TRBD1 TRBJ2-1 . TRBV7-9 TGTGCCAGCAGCTTGGACAGGGGGATCTACAATGAGCAGTTCTTC CASSLDRGIYNEQFF
. TRBJ1-6 . TRBV6-5 TGTGCCAGCAGTTACTCAGCTAGCTCCTATAATTCACCCCTCCACTTT CASSYSASSYNSPLHF
TRBD1 TRBJ1-4 . TRBV15 TGTGCCACCAGCAGAGCCCCTACAGGGGGCGTTGAAAAACTGTTTTTT CATSRAPTGGVEKLFF
. TRBJ2-7 . TRBV5-6 TGTGCCAGCAGCCCTTTCGGAGCTACTTACGAGCAGTACTTC CASSPFGATYEQYF
. TRBJ1-2 . TRBV5-6 TGTGCCAGCAGCCGAGGCCGCCAGCTCTATGGCTACACCTTC CASSRGRQLYGYTF
TRBD2 TRBJ2-1 . TRBV11-2 TGTGCCAGCAGCTCCACCTTATCCGGGGGGGCCTACAATGAGCAGTTCTTC CASSSTLSGGAYNEQFF
. TRBJ2-1 . TRBV9 TGTGCCAGCAGCGTAGAAGCAACGCCGCGCGGTGAGCAGTTCTTC CASSVEATPRGEQFF
TRBD1 TRBJ1-1 . TRBV7-2 TGTGCCAGCAGCTCCCGGGACAGGTCGGGGACTCGAGCTTTCTTT CASSSRDRSGTRAFF
. TRBJ2-1 . TRBV11-3 TGTGCCAGCAGCTTGAGTCCTTCCTACAATGAGCAGTTCTTC CASSLSPSYNEQFF
TRBD1 TRBJ1-2 . TRBV5-8 TGTGCCAGCAGTGCCGGGACAGGGGGCTTTGGCTACACCTTC CASSAGTGGFGYTF
TRBD2 TRBJ2-7 . TRBV7-3 TGTGCCAGCAGCATCGGACGGGGGGACCTCTACGAGCAGTACTTC CASSIGRGDLYEQYF
TRBD2 TRBJ2-3 . TRBV7-3 TGTGCCAGCAGCTTAGGGCCGCCGGGCGGGGGGAGCACAGATACGCAGTATTTT CASSLGPPGGGSTDTQYF
TRBD1 TRBJ2-7 . TRBV27 TGTGCCAGCGCCCCTCTCAGACAGGGGGCGAAAACCTACGAGCAGTACTTC CASAPLRQGAKTYEQYF
. TRBJ1-6 . TRBV7-9 TGTGCCAGCGCCGGGGCACTCTTGGCCGCAGGGGATTCACCCCTCCACTTT CASAGALLAAGDSPLHF
. TRBJ1-1 few TRBV11-3 TGTGCCAGCAGCGACGAGGCTAACACTGAAGCTTTCTTT CASSDEANTEAFF
TRBD1 TRBJ2-3 once TRBV25-1 TGTGCCAGCAGTAGATCCGGGACAGGGGGCACAGATACGCAGTATTTT CASSRSGTGGTDTQYF
TRBD2 TRBJ2-3 . TRBV5-4 TGTGCCAGCAGCCCGGGGGGGGGAACGCAGTATTTT CASSPGGGTQYF
TRBD2 TRBJ2-3 . TRBV5-1 TGCGCCAGCAGCTTGGTTGCGCGGGGGGACACAGATACGCAGTATTTT CASSLVARGDTDTQYF
TRBD1 TRBJ1-5 . TRBV2 TGTGCCAGCGGAACAGGGGGCGCGAGCAATCAGCCCCAGCATTTT CASGTGGASNQPQHF
TRBD2 TRBJ2-3 . TRBV7-3 TGTGCCAGCAGCCCTGGACTAGCGGGGATCACAGATACGCAGTATTTT CASSPGLAGITDTQYF
. TRBJ1-1 once TRBV13 TGTGCCAGCAGGAACATGAACACTGAAGCTTTCTTT CASRNMNTEAFF
TRBD1 TRBJ1-2 . TRBV7-3 TGTGCCAGCAGCTTACAGGGGGCTGGCTACACCTTC CASSLQGAGYTF
. TRBJ1-3 . TRBV7-2 TGTGCCAGCAGCTTAGCGTCAGGGGTTAGGAACACCATATATTTT CASSLASGVRNTIYF
TRBD1 TRBJ1-1 . TRBV12-5 TGTGCTAGTGGGATCCGGACAGGGGTGGATGAAGCTTTCTTT CASGIRTGVDEAFF